This passage covers 18 T cell receptor beta chains from one sample sequenced in a study of T cell changes during pregnancy in multiple sclerosis. Produced via immunoSEQ multiplex PCR; TCRdb's table is partial and in-frame only. Altogether almost 50,000 clones are present, around 93% being singletons, with the ten largest covering approximately 10%. The material sequenced was CD8+ T cells from peripheral blood mononuclear cells, taken after pregnancy. The receptors derive from a female donor with multiple sclerosis, enrolled in a pregnancy study.

The chain is built from TRBV7-9 and TRBJ1-2; possible D gene TRBD1, 6 bases. Germline CDR1 SEHNR, CDR2 FQNEAQ (reference sequence). The CDR3 length is 16 residues. With 1 base removed from V and 0 bases from J, the gap between germline ends came to 12 bases. The CDR3 loop is CASSLGTGQANYGYTF. The CDR3 nucleotides read TGTGCCAGCAGCTTAGGAACAGGGCAAGCTAACTATGGCTACACCTTC. The variable domain in full, completed from reference TRBV7-9 and TRBJ1-2, reads DTGVSQNPRHKITKRGQNVTFRCDPISEHNRLYWYRQTLGQGPEFLTYFQNEAQLEKSRLLSDRFSAERPKGSFSTLEIQRTEQGDSAMYLCASSLGTGQANYGYTFGSGTRLTVV.

This CDR3 is CASSVPGQGWEQYF. In nucleotides, the CDR3 is TGTGCCAGCAGCGTCCCGGGACAGGGGTGGGAGCAGTACTTC. The chain carries TRBV7-9 and TRBJ2-7; 10 positions match TRBD1. The V gene end was trimmed by 5 bases and the J gene end by 7 bases; junction bases not matched to a gene: 8. The CDR3 runs 14 residues. The germline V gene encodes CDR1 SEHNR and CDR2 FQNEAQ (reference sequence).

The J gene is TRBJ1-1, the V gene TRBV5-6; D remains ambiguous. Looked up from germline, CDR1 is SGHDT and CDR2 is YYEEEE. This CDR3 has 13 amino acids. Between the trimmed V and J ends, which lost 4 bases and 7 bases, there was a span of 14 bases. In nucleotides, the CDR3 is TGTGCCAGCAGCCCCGGAACGGGGTTTGAAGCTTTCTTT. This translates into CASSPGTGFEAFF.

The chain couples TRBV6-5 to TRBJ2-7; maybe TRBD2 (5 bases). The CDR3 is 15 residues long. Trimming cost V 2 bases and J 2 bases, with 13 bases left between them. CDR1 is MNHEY and CDR2 is SVGAGI in the germline V gene. The CDR3 coding sequence is TGTGCCAGCAGTTACGTGCGAGGGTCCCCCTACGAGCAGTACTTC. Residues: CASSYVRGSPYEQYF.

This chain uses TRBV2 with TRBJ2-2, with D possibly being TRBD1 (5 bases). The length of the CDR3 is 15 residues. Trimming pared 2 bases from V and 1 base from J, leaving 8 bases between. Germline lookup yields CDR1 SNHLY and CDR2 FYNNEI. CDR3 DNA sequence: TGTGCCAGCAGTGAACTAACAGGGAACACCGGGGAGCTGTTTTTT. Its protein product is CASSELTGNTGELFF.

This clone showed up just once. CDR3 residues: CASSIGALNSGANVLTF. The CDR3 DNA follows: TGTGCCAGTAGTATAGGAGCCCTAAACTCTGGGGCCAACGTCCTGACTTTC. V gene TRBV19 combines with J gene TRBJ2-6; D is undetermined. V lost 1 base to trimming and J lost 0 bases, with 10 bases between them. This CDR3 has 17 residues. Germline-derived CDR1 and CDR2 are LNHDA and SQIVND (reference sequence).

The chain joins TRBV13 to TRBJ1-4; 8 bases are shared with TRBD1. The CDR3 loop spans 20 amino acids. The germline V gene has CDR1 PRHDT and CDR2 FYEKMQ (reference sequence). Trimming removed 4 bases from V and 0 bases from J; junction bases left unmatched: 16. Here the CDR3 DNA reads TGTGCCAGCAGCTCGACCCCGGACAGGGCAGGTTTTGCAACTAATGAAAAACTGTTTTTT. Its protein is CASSSTPDRAGFATNEKLFF.

V is TRBV15 and J is TRBJ2-2, with TRBD1 identical over 10 bases. The CDR3 totals 15 residues. Per the germline V gene, CDR1 is LNHNV and CDR2 is YYDKDF (reference sequence). Trimming removed 5 bases from V and 3 bases from J; junction bases left unmatched: 3. CDR3 protein: CATSSGQGDTGELFF. The CDR3 region has the DNA TGTGCCACCAGCTCAGGACAGGGGGACACCGGGGAGCTGTTTTTT.

This chain connects TRBV5-6 to TRBJ2-7; 8 bases align to TRBD2. Germline CDR1 SGHDT, CDR2 YYEEEE. This CDR3 region has 15 residues. Trimming removed 2 bases from V and 1 base from J; junction bases left unmatched: 5. DNA of the CDR3: TGTGCCAGCAGCTTAGGGGCGGGGGGATCCTACGAGCAGTACTTC. Residues: CASSLGAGGSYEQYF.

This clone was seen a few times. The chain couples TRBV15 to TRBJ2-7, with TRBD1 identical over 8 bases. This CDR3 contains 14 residues. The ends lost 1 base at V and 3 bases at J; junction bases unmatched: 2. From germline, CDR1 is LNHNV and CDR2 YYDKDF (reference sequence). CDR3 region: CATSRGDRSYEQYF. As DNA, the CDR3 is TGTGCCACCAGCAGAGGGGACAGGAGCTACGAGCAGTACTTC.

Here the CDR3 DNA reads TGTGCCAGTAGTATAAGGGTGGGGGCTCGTCAGACCCAGTACTTC. It is translated as CASSIRVGARQTQYF. V is TRBV19 and J is TRBJ2-5; D might be TRBD1 (6 bases). Germline-derived CDR1 and CDR2 are LNHDA and SQIVND (reference sequence). Trimming stripped 2 bases from V and 6 bases from J, with 16 bases between. The CDR3 is 15 amino acids.

This clone turned up a few times. The chain carries TRBV6-1 and TRBJ1-6; D is uncertain. This CDR3 has 11 residues. The V gene lost 7 bases and the J gene lost 10 bases, with 8 bases spanning the gap. CDR1 is MNHNS, CDR2 SASEGT, per germline. The CDR3: CASTHESPLHF. The CDR3 nucleotides read TGTGCCAGCACACACGAATCACCCCTCCACTTT.

This chain links TRBV27 with TRBJ2-1; 9 bases are shared with TRBD2. The CDR3 runs 15 residues. V was clipped by 3 bases and J by 0 bases; unmatched bases: 0. CDR1 and CDR2 from the germline V gene are MNHEY and SMNVEV (reference sequence). CDR3 nucleotide sequence: TGTGCCAGCAGTTTGCGGGGGGGCTCCTACAATGAGCAGTTCTTC. Protein sequence: CASSLRGGSYNEQFF.

As concerns this clone: A junction end diverges from the germline sequence, so it may reflect a read error. The rearrangement joins TRBV7-7 to TRBJ2-1, with D possibly being TRBD2 (5 bases). Germline lookup yields CDR1 SSHAT and CDR2 FNYEAQ (reference sequence). The length of the CDR3 is 15 residues. The CDR3: CASSLGGYQSNEQFF. CDR3 DNA: TGTGCTAGCAGCTTAGGAGGTTACCAGTCCAATGAGCAGTTCTTC.

The chain employs TRBV7-3 and TRBJ2-1, with D maybe TRBD1 (6 bases). V was shortened by 0 bases and J by 6 bases, with 12 bases between the two germline ends. CDR3 length equals 15 residues. Germline lookup yields CDR1 SGHTA and CDR2 FQGTGA. For the CDR3, the DNA is TGTGCCAGCAGCTTAACCAGGCGAGGGGGCAATGAGCAGTTCTTC. Its translation is CASSLTRRGGNEQFF.

The chain carries TRBV10-3 and TRBJ1-2; D not certain. Germline V gives CDR1 ENHRY, CDR2 SYGVKD. This CDR3 contains 12 residues. The V end was cut by 11 bases, the J end by 8 bases, with 18 bases between. Written as DNA, the CDR3 is TGTGCCGCCCATGGCGAGGTAGACGGCTACACCTTC. Protein product: CAAHGEVDGYTF.

CDR3: CASSLWLAGGPQQETQYF. Written as DNA, the CDR3 is TGTGCCAGCAGCTTGTGGCTAGCGGGGGGTCCCCAACAAGAGACCCAGTACTTC. This chain links TRBV5-6 with TRBJ2-5; 11 bases align to TRBD2. Losses at the gene ends were 1 base for V and 2 bases for J; bases not matched to a gene: 10. The CDR3 is 18 amino acids. CDR1 is SGHDT, CDR2 YYEEEE, per germline.

The rearrangement uses TRBV6-1 and TRBJ1-3, with a possible D match to TRBD1 (5 bases). In germline, CDR1 is MNHNS, CDR2 SASEGT. V was trimmed by 1 base and J by 2 bases, leaving 9 bases between them. The CDR3 runs 15 residues. In DNA, the CDR3 is TGTGCCAGCAGTGAAGTCTGGGGGGCTGGAAACACCATATATTTT. Translating gives CASSEVWGAGNTIYF.